The TCR beta chain under discussion was sequenced for a study of regulatory T cells in long-lasting Graves disease (dated by TCRdb to about 2021). Context from the whole study: Persistent Graves' disease was defined as antithyroid drug treatment for over 5 years with persistently positive TSH receptor autoantibodies. Persistent Graves' disease patients in the clinical cohort had taken antithyroid drugs for approximately ten years on average. TCR sequencing covered some 13 persistent and roughly 20 newly diagnosed Graves' disease patients, around 35 samples in total. The study was conducted in China and was registered as a clinical trial. Persistent Graves' disease patients were compared with newly diagnosed Graves' disease patients by peripheral blood TCR sequencing and RNA sequencing. Here is what the overall study found, with its caveats: Peripheral blood alone was examined, since thyroid tissue, which constituted the primary lesion, could not be accessed. Only the TCR beta chain was sequenced and analyzed. Persistent disease showed preferential use of TRBV28, TRBJ1-2 and TRBJ2-5, whereas newly diagnosed disease favored TRBV20-1 and TRBJ2-1. As a limitation, the authors acknowledged that the small sample size may reduce accuracy. Patients with persistent disease shared more public clonotypes (around 2,500) than newly diagnosed patients did (approximately 1,000). Persistent Graves' disease patients showed lower TCR Shannon entropy and fewer highly expanded clones than newly diagnosed patients, suggesting clonal expansion.

Sample time point, as interpreted from the label and publication: persistent/refractory GD, antithyroid drugs over 5 years with positive TRAb. For both TCR sequencing and RNA sequencing, RNA was extracted from PBMCs in TRIzol. Graves' disease was diagnosed according to American Thyroid Association guidelines. Patients were recruited from an endocrinology department in Xi'an, China. Each patient gave approximately 9 milliliters of peripheral blood, collected in an EDTA anticoagulant tube. Ficoll Paque Plus density gradient separation was used to isolate PBMCs, and no additional T cell sorting was done. An Agilent 2100 Bioanalyzer and agarose gel were used to check RNA quality, while a NanoDrop 2000 measured RNA concentration. Libraries were built with multiplex PCR. Sequencing relied on an Illumina HiSeq 4000. CDR3 regions were amplified by Arm-PCR with iRepertoire HTBI primers to construct TCR beta libraries. Before sequencing, the PCR products went through gel purification. The study's processing was this. Gene usage analysis of CDR3 amino acid clonotypes used the approximately 62 TRBV and about 14 TRBJ segments found across samples. COPE and FqMerger were used to merge filtered high-quality paired reads into contigs. BLAST was used to align contigs to the IMGT TRBV, TRBD and TRBJ reference genes, and CDR3 was defined following IMGT. Any clonotype with a frequency above 0.1% was counted as a highly expanded clone. Shannon entropy was used to measure repertoire diversity, and the Gini coefficient was used to measure V-J evenness. A clonotype was considered public if more than one individual shared it. TCRdb's own reprocessing of the public reads used fastp at Q25 and MiXCR and kept productive beta chains. Each record represents a unique CDR3 protein, reported with the most common genes and DNA among its rows. TCRdb's processing, not the study's, gives the V and J calls here. The sample table shows 350,000 to 500,000 distinct CDR3 sequences, and under 25% are seen once. The top ten clonotypes cover approximately 14% of the sample.

V gives up 0 bases and J gives up 2 bases, and the segment between their germline ends measures 11 bases. Its CDR3 holds 15 amino acids, cysteine through phenylalanine. Of the read, only the CDR3 DNA is kept; its 45 bases are in frame from base 1. As encoded in the germline V gene, CDR1 is SGHRS while CDR2 is YFSETQ. There are many counts of this clonotype. What antigen it recognizes has not been identified. The sample holds no much larger clone one base away, and base qualities are not on file. The chain couples TRBV5-1 to TRBJ1-2; no D segment can be confidently identified. The sequenced sample was peripheral blood mononuclear cells (PBMCs), obtained when the disease was refractory, from a patient treated with antithyroid drugs. This clonotype was sampled from a female donor with Graves disease. This receptor has the CDR3 CASSLDEGWNYGYTF. The nucleotide sequence reads as follows: TGCGCCAGCAGCTTGGATGAAGGGTGGAACTATGGCTACACCTTC. Here the CDR3 is joined to the reference TRBV5-1 and TRBJ1-2 genes, and the full variable domain is: KAGVTQTPRYLIKTRGQQVTLSCSPISGHRSVSWYQQTPGQGLQFLFEYFSETQRNKGNFPGRFSGRQFSNSRSEMNVSTLELGDSALYLCASSLDEGWNYGYTFGSGTRLTVV.